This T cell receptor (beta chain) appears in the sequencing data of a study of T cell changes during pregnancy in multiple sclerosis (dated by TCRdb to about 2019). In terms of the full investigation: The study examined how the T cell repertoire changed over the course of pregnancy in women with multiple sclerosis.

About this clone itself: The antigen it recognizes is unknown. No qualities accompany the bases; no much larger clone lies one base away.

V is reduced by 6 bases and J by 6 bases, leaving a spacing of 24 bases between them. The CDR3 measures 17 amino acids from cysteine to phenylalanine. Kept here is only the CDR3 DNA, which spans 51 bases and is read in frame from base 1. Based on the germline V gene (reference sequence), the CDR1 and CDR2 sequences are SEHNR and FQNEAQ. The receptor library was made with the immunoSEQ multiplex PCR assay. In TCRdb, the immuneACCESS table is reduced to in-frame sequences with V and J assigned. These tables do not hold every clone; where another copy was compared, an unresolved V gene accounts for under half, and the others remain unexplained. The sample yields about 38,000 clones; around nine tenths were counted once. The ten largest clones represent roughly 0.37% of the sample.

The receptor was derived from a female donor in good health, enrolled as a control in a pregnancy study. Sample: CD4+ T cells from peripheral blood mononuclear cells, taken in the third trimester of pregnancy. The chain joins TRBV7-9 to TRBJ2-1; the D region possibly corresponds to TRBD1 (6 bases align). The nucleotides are TGTGCCAGCAGATCCTACAGGGTTACTTGGGTGGGCAATGAGCAGTTCTTC. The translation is CASRSYRVTWVGNEQFF.